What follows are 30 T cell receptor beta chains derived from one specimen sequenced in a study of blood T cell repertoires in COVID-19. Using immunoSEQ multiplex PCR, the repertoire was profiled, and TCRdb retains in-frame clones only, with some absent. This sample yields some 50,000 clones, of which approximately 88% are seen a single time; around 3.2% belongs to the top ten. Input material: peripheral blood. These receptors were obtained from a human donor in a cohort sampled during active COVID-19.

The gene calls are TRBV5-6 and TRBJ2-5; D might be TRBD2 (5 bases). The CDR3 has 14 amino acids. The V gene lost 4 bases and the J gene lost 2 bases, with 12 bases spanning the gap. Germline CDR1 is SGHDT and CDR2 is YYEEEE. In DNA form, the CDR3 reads TGTGCCAGCAGCGGGTGGACTGTACAAGAGACCCAGTACTTC. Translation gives CASSGWTVQETQYF. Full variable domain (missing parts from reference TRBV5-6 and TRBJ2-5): DAGVTQSPTHLIKTRGQQVTLRCSPKSGHDTVSWYQQALGQGPQFIFQYYEEEERQRGNFPDRFSGHQFPNYSSELNVNALLLGDSALYLCASSGWTVQETQYFGPGTRLLVL.

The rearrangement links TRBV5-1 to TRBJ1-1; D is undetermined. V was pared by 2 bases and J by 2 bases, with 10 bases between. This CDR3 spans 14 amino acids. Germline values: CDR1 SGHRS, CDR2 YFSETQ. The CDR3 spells CASSFEGDNTEAFF. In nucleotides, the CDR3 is TGCGCCAGCAGCTTTGAGGGCGACAACACTGAAGCTTTCTTT.

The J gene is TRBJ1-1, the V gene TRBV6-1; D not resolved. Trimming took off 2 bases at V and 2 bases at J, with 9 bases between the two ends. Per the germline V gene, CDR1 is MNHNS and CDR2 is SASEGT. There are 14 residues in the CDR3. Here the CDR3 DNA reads TGTGCCAGCAGTGAATATGGCAGTAACACTGAAGCTTTCTTT. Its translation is CASSEYGSNTEAFF.

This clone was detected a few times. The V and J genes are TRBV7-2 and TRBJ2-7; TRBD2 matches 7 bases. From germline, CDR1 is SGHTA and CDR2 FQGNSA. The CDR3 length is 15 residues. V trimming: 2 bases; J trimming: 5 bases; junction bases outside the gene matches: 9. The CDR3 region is CASSLLGPGGDEQYF. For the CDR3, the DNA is TGTGCCAGCAGCTTACTAGGCCCGGGAGGAGACGAGCAGTACTTC.

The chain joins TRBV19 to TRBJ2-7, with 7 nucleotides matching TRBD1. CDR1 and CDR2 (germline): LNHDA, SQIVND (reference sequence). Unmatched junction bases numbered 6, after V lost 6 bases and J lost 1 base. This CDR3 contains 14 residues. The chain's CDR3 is CASRPSGQSYEQYF. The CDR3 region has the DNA TGTGCCAGTAGACCCTCGGGACAGTCCTACGAGCAGTACTTC.

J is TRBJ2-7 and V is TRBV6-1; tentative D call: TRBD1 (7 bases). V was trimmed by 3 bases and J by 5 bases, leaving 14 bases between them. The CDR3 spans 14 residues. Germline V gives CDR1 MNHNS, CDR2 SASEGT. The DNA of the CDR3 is TGTGCCAGCAGTGATCCTGGCAGGGGGGACGAGCAGTACTTC. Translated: CASSDPGRGDEQYF.

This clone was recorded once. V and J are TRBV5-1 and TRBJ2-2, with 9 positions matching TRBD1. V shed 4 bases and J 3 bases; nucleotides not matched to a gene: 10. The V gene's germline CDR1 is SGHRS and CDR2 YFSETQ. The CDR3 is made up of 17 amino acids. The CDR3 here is CASSLVAGQGYTGELFF. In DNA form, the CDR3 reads TGCGCCAGCAGCCTGGTTGCGGGACAGGGTTACACCGGGGAGCTGTTTTTT.

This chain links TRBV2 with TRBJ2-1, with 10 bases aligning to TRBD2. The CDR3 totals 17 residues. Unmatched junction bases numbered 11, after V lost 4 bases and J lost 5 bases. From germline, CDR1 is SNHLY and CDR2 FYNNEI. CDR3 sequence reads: CASSVASGRASDNEQFF. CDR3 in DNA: TGTGCCAGCAGTGTTGCCAGCGGGAGGGCCTCGGACAATGAGCAGTTCTTC.

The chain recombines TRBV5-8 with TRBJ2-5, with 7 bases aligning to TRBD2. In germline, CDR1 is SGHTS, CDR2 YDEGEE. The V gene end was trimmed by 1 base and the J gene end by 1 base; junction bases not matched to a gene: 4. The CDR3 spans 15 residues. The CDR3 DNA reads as TGTGCCAGCAGCTTGACTGGGACTATCCAAGAGACCCAGTACTTC. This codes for CASSLTGTIQETQYF.

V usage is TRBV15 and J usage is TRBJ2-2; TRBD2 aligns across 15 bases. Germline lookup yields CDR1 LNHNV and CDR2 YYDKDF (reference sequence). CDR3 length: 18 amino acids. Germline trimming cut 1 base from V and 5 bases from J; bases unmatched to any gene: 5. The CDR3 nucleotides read TGTGCCACCAGCAGAGCAGGACTAGCGGGAGGGCTTACCGGGGAGCTGTTTTTT. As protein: CATSRAGLAGGLTGELFF.

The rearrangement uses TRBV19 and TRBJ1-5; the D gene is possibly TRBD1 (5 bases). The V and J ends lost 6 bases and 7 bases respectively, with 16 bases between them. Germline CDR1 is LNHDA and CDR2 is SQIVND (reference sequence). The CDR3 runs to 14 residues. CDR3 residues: CASSLDIEVQPQHF. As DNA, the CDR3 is TGTGCCAGTAGCCTGGACATTGAGGTACAGCCCCAGCATTTT.

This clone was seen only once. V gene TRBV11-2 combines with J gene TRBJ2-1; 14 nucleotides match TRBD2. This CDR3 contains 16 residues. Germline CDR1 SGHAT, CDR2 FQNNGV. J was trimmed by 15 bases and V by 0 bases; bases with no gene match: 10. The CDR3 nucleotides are TGTGCCAGCAGCTTAGATCGACTAGCGGGAGGGGACTGGGGGTTCTTC. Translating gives CASSLDRLAGGDWGFF.

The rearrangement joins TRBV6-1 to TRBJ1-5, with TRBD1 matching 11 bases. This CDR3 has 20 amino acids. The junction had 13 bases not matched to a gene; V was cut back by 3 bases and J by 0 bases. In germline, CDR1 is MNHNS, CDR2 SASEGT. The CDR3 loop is CASSDVLGQGGRYSNQPQHF. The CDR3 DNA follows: TGTGCCAGCAGTGATGTTCTGGGACAGGGGGGCCGTTATAGCAATCAGCCCCAGCATTTT.

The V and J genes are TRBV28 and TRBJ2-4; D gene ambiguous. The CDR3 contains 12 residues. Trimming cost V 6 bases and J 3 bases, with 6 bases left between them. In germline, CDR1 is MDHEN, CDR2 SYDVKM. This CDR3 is CASSLVKNIQYF. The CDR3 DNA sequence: TGTGCCAGCAGCCTTGTCAAAAACATTCAGTACTTC.

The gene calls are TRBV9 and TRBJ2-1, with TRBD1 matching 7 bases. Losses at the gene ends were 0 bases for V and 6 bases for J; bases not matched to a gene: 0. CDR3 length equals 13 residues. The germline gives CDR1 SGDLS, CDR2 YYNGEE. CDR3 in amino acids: CASSVGQGNEQFF. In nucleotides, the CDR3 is TGTGCCAGCAGCGTAGGACAGGGCAATGAGCAGTTCTTC.

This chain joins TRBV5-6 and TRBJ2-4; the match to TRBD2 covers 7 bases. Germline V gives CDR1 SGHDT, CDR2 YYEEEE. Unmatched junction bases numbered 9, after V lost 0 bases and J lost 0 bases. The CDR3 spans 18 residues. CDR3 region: CASSLVGRGRLAKNIQYF. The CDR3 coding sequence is TGTGCCAGCAGCTTGGTTGGGAGGGGCCGCCTAGCCAAAAACATTCAGTACTTC. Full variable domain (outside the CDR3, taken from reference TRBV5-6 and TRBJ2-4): DAGVTQSPTHLIKTRGQQVTLRCSPKSGHDTVSWYQQALGQGPQFIFQYYEEEERQRGNFPDRFSGHQFPNYSSELNVNALLLGDSALYLCASSLVGRGRLAKNIQYFGAGTRLSVL.

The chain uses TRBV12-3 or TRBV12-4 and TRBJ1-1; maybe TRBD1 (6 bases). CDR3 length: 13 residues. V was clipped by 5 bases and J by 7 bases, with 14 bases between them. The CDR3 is CASSHQGRGEAFF. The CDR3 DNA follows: TGTGCCAGCAGTCATCAGGGGCGCGGTGAAGCTTTCTTT.

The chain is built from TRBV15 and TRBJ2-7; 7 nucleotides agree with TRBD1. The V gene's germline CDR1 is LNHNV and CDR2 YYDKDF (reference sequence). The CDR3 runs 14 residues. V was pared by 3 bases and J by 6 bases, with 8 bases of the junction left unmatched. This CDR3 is CATSRTGYSGEQYF. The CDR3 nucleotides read TGTGCCACCAGCAGGACAGGGTATTCAGGCGAGCAGTACTTC.

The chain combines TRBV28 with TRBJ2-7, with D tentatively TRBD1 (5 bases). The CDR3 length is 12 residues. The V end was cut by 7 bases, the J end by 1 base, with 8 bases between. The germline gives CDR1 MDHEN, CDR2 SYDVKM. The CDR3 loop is CASKTGSYEQYF. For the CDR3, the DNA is TGTGCCAGCAAAACAGGTTCCTACGAGCAGTACTTC.

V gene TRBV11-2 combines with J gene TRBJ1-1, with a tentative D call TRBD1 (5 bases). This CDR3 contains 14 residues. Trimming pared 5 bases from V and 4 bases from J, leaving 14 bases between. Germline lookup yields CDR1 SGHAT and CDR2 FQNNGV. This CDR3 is CASSAPGGSTEAFF. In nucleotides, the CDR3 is TGTGCCAGCAGCGCCCCGGGGGGAAGCACTGAAGCTTTCTTT.

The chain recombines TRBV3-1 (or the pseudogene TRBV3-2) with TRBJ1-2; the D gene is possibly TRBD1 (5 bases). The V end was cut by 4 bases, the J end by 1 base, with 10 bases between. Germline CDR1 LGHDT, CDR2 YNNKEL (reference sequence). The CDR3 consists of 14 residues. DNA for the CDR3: TGTGCCAGCAGCCGAGAGACAGTTAACTATGGCTACACCTTC. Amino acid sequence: CASSRETVNYGYTF.

CDR3 sequence: CASRQQGSDTEAFF. The CDR3 coding sequence is TGTGCCAGCAGACAACAGGGGAGTGACACTGAAGCTTTCTTT. The J gene is TRBJ1-1, the V gene TRBV6-5; 7 bases are a match to TRBD1. With 6 bases clipped from V and 3 bases from J, the junction kept 7 bases outside the gene matches. The germline CDR1 and CDR2 sequences are MNHEY and SVGAGI. This CDR3 region has 14 residues.

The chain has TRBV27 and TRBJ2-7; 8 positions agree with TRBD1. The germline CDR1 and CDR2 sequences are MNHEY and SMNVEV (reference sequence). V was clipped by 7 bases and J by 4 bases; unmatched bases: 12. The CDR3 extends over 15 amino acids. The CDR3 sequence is CASIGIGTGVYEQYF. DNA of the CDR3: TGTGCCAGCATCGGAATCGGGACAGGAGTATACGAGCAGTACTTC.

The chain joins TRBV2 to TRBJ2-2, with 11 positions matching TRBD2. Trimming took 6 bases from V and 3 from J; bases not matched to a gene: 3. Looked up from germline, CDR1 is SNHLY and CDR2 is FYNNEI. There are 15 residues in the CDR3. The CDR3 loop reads CASSILAGDTGELFF. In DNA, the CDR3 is TGTGCCAGCAGCATACTAGCGGGAGACACCGGGGAGCTGTTTTTT.

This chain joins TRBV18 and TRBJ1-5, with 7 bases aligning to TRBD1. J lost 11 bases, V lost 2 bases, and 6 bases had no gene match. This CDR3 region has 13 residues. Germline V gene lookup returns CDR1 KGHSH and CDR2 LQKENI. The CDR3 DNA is TGTGCCAGCTCACCAGCCCAGGGGGAAGCCCAGCATTTT. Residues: CASSPAQGEAQHF.

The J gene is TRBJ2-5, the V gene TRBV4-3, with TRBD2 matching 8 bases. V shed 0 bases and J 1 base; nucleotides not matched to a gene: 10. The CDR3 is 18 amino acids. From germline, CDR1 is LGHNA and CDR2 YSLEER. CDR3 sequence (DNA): TGCGCCAGCAGCCAAGAAGCGGGGGCGCCAGGACCCCAAGAGACCCAGTACTTC. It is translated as CASSQEAGAPGPQETQYF.

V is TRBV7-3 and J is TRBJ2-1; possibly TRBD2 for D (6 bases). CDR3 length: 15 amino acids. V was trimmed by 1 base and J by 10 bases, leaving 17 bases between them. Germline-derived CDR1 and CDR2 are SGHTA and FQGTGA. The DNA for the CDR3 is TGTGCCAGCAGCTTAATGCTGACTAGTCTGAAAGAGCAGTTCTTC. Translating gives CASSLMLTSLKEQFF.

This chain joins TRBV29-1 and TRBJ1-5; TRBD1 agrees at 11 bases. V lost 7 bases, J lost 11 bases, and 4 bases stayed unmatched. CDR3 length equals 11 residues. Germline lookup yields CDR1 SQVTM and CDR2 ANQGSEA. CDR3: CSAGTGGSQHF. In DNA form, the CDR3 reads TGCAGCGCCGGGACAGGGGGGTCCCAGCATTTT. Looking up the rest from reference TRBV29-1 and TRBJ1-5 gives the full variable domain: SAVISQKPSRDICQRGTSLTIQCQVDSQVTMMFWYRQQPGQSLTLIATANQGSEATYESGFVIDKFPISRPNLTFSTLTVSNMSPEDSSIYLCSAGTGGSQHFGDGTRLSIL.

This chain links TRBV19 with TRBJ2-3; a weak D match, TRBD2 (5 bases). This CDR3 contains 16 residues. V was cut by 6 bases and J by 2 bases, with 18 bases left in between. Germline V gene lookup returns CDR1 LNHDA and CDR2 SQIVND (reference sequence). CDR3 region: CASSLRGRRNTDTQYF. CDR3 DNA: TGTGCCAGTAGCCTCCGCGGGCGGAGAAACACAGATACGCAGTATTTT.

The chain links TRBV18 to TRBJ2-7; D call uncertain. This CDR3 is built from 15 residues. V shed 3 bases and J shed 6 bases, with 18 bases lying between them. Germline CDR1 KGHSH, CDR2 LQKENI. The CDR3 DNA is TGTGCCAGCTCACCTAGTCGGGTTCCTACGAGCGAGCAGTACTTC. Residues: CASSPSRVPTSEQYF.